This is a list of T cell receptor beta chains from one sample in a study of blood T cell repertoires in COVID-19. Data came from immunoSEQ multiplex PCR; TCRdb stores just in-frame clones and leaves some out. Of just over 350,000 clones listed, roughly 87% are singletons. Sequences were obtained from PBMCs or T cells enriched from blood (not recorded which). These receptors were taken from a young woman who had recovered from COVID-19. CDR3s include the opening cysteine and the closing phenylalanine or tryptophan. The order of the fields is J gene, CDR3 length, V gene, D gene, clone size, CDR3 protein, CDR3 DNA. The D gene is left open where the match is weak. Some rows have no size entry. The others give once, few or many, or a class for an expanded clone.

j_gene: TRBJ2-7
len: 15
v_gene: TRBV27
d_gene: -
abundance: -
CDR3aa: CASSLGVGGSYEQYF
CDR3nt: TGTGCCAGCAGTTTAGGGGTCGGAGGGTCGTACGAGCAGTACTTC

j_gene: TRBJ1-1
len: 15
v_gene: TRBV19
d_gene: TRBD1
abundance: -
CDR3aa: CASSRDRGSGTEAFF
CDR3nt: TGTGCCAGTAGCCGGGACAGGGGATCGGGAACTGAAGCTTTCTTT

j_gene: TRBJ2-1
len: 15
v_gene: TRBV7-9
d_gene: -
abundance: -
CDR3aa: CASSLGAPAYNEQFF
CDR3nt: TGTGCCAGCAGCTTAGGGGCTCCGGCCTACAATGAGCAGTTCTTC

j_gene: TRBJ1-5
len: 13
v_gene: TRBV6-1
d_gene: -
abundance: -
CDR3aa: CASSEARAQPQHF
CDR3nt: TGTGCCAGCAGTGAAGCCAGGGCGCAGCCCCAGCATTTT

j_gene: TRBJ1-1
len: 14
v_gene: TRBV7-9
d_gene: -
abundance: -
CDR3aa: CASSLNRGNTEAFF
CDR3nt: TGTGCCAGCAGCCTCAACCGGGGGAACACTGAAGCTTTCTTT

j_gene: TRBJ2-2
len: 16
v_gene: TRBV5-1
d_gene: TRBD2
abundance: -
CDR3aa: CASSKQGLAGTGELFF
CDR3nt: TGCGCCAGCAGCAAACAGGGACTAGCGGGGACCGGGGAGCTGTTTTTT

j_gene: TRBJ2-1
len: 17
v_gene: TRBV5-1
d_gene: TRBD2
abundance: -
CDR3aa: CASSVAGLAGGQYEQFF
CDR3nt: TGCGCCAGCAGCGTAGCAGGACTAGCGGGAGGTCAATATGAGCAGTTCTTC

j_gene: TRBJ1-5
len: 13
v_gene: TRBV2
d_gene: TRBD1
abundance: once
CDR3aa: CASTLDRDQPQHF
CDR3nt: TGTGCCAGCACCTTAGACAGGGATCAGCCCCAGCATTTT

j_gene: TRBJ2-1
len: 15
v_gene: TRBV9
d_gene: -
abundance: -
CDR3aa: CASSGNLAPYNEQFF
CDR3nt: TGTGCCAGCAGCGGTAACCTGGCCCCGTACAATGAGCAGTTCTTC

j_gene: TRBJ2-2
len: 13
v_gene: TRBV5-1
d_gene: -
abundance: -
CDR3aa: CASSTRGAGELFF
CDR3nt: TGCGCCAGCAGTACCCGGGGGGCTGGGGAGCTGTTTTTT

j_gene: TRBJ2-5
len: 15
v_gene: TRBV7-9
d_gene: -
abundance: -
CDR3aa: CASSRTVGSGETQYF
CDR3nt: TGTGCCAGCAGTCGCACCGTCGGCTCGGGGGAGACCCAGTACTTC

j_gene: TRBJ1-5
len: 14
v_gene: TRBV6-5
d_gene: TRBD1
abundance: -
CDR3aa: CASRGTGERQPQHF
CDR3nt: TGTGCCAGCAGGGGGACAGGGGAAAGACAGCCCCAGCATTTT

j_gene: TRBJ2-7
len: 14
v_gene: TRBV2
d_gene: TRBD1
abundance: -
CDR3aa: CASSRQGTGYEQYF
CDR3nt: TGTGCCAGCAGCCGACAGGGAACTGGCTACGAGCAGTACTTC

j_gene: TRBJ2-2
len: 16
v_gene: TRBV3-1/TRBV3-2
d_gene: TRBD2
abundance: -
CDR3aa: CASSPMALAGTGELFF
CDR3nt: TGTGCCAGCAGCCCAATGGCCCTAGCGGGGACCGGGGAGCTGTTTTTT

j_gene: TRBJ1-1
len: 16
v_gene: TRBV29-1
d_gene: TRBD1
abundance: -
CDR3aa: CSVVGGEGAGGFQSFF
CDR3nt: TGCAGCGTTGTAGGGGGCGAGGGGGCAGGGGGTTTTCAGTCTTTCTTT

j_gene: TRBJ2-3
len: 13
v_gene: TRBV7-2
d_gene: -
abundance: once
CDR3aa: CASSAGPGDTQYF
CDR3nt: TGTGCCAGCAGTGCGGGGCCCGGGGATACGCAGTATTTT

j_gene: TRBJ1-5
len: 15
v_gene: TRBV27
d_gene: -
abundance: -
CDR3aa: CASRSSGLGNQPQHF
CDR3nt: TGTGCCAGCAGATCTTCAGGGCTAGGCAATCAGCCCCAGCATTTT

j_gene: TRBJ1-2
len: 12
v_gene: TRBV28
d_gene: -
abundance: few
CDR3aa: CASSLSDYGYTF
CDR3nt: TGTGCCAGCAGTCTATCGGACTATGGCTACACCTTC

j_gene: TRBJ1-2
len: 15
v_gene: TRBV2
d_gene: -
abundance: -
CDR3aa: CASSVSPDSNYGYTF
CDR3nt: TGTGCCAGCAGTGTTTCCCCCGACTCCAACTATGGCTACACCTTC

j_gene: TRBJ2-1
len: 17
v_gene: TRBV27
d_gene: TRBD1
abundance: -
CDR3aa: CASSARQGSTPDNEQFF
CDR3nt: TGTGCCAGCAGTGCGCGACAGGGTTCAACACCGGACAATGAGCAGTTCTTC

j_gene: TRBJ2-7
len: 16
v_gene: TRBV15
d_gene: TRBD2
abundance: once
CDR3aa: CATGVGQLAGQHEQYF
CDR3nt: TGTGCCACCGGGGTCGGGCAACTAGCGGGACAACACGAGCAGTACTTC

j_gene: TRBJ2-7
len: 14
v_gene: TRBV6-5
d_gene: TRBD1
abundance: -
CDR3aa: CASTVQGPAYEQYF
CDR3nt: TGTGCCAGCACCGTACAGGGGCCAGCCTACGAGCAGTACTTC

j_gene: TRBJ1-2
len: 13
v_gene: TRBV12-3/TRBV12-4
d_gene: -
abundance: -
CDR3aa: CASSLAGVDGYTF
CDR3nt: TGTGCCAGCAGTTTAGCCGGGGTTGATGGCTACACCTTC

j_gene: TRBJ2-1
len: 20
v_gene: TRBV4-1
d_gene: TRBD2
abundance: -
CDR3aa: CASSQEPGLAGPNSYNEQFF
CDR3nt: TGCGCCAGCAGCCAGGAACCGGGACTAGCGGGACCCAACTCCTACAATGAGCAGTTCTTC

j_gene: TRBJ1-4
len: 15
v_gene: TRBV25-1
d_gene: -
abundance: -
CDR3aa: CASSERTVLNEKLFF
CDR3nt: TGTGCCAGCAGTGAAAGGACAGTGCTTAATGAAAAACTGTTTTTT

j_gene: TRBJ1-1
len: 13
v_gene: TRBV14
d_gene: -
abundance: once
CDR3aa: CASSQVGGTEAFF
CDR3nt: TGTGCCAGCAGCCAAGTGGGAGGTACTGAAGCTTTCTTT

j_gene: TRBJ1-1
len: 12
v_gene: TRBV12-3/TRBV12-4
d_gene: -
abundance: -
CDR3aa: CASSLRAGTAFF
CDR3nt: TGTGCCAGCAGTTTAAGGGCGGGTACGGCTTTCTTT

j_gene: TRBJ1-5
len: 12
v_gene: TRBV27
d_gene: -
abundance: once
CDR3aa: CASRTGSQPQHF
CDR3nt: TGTGCCAGCAGAACAGGGAGTCAGCCCCAGCATTTT

j_gene: TRBJ2-5
len: 13
v_gene: TRBV5-5
d_gene: -
abundance: few
CDR3aa: CASSLGQTETQYF
CDR3nt: TGTGCCAGCAGCTTGGGTCAGACTGAGACCCAGTACTTC

j_gene: TRBJ2-7
len: 16
v_gene: TRBV11-2
d_gene: -
abundance: -
CDR3aa: CASSLAFQGISYEQYF
CDR3nt: TGTGCCAGCAGCTTAGCGTTCCAGGGAATATCCTACGAGCAGTACTTC

j_gene: TRBJ1-1
len: 11
v_gene: TRBV25-1
d_gene: -
abundance: -
CDR3aa: CASSELTEAFF
CDR3nt: TGTGCCAGCAGTGAACTCACTGAAGCTTTCTTT

j_gene: TRBJ2-3
len: 13
v_gene: TRBV14
d_gene: -
abundance: -
CDR3aa: CASSHLSTDTQYF
CDR3nt: TGTGCCAGCAGCCATCTTAGCACAGATACGCAGTATTTT

j_gene: TRBJ1-1
len: 13
v_gene: TRBV11-1
d_gene: -
abundance: -
CDR3aa: CASSSGRGTEAFF
CDR3nt: TGTGCCAGCAGCTCCGGCCGCGGCACTGAAGCTTTCTTT

j_gene: TRBJ2-1
len: 15
v_gene: TRBV20-1
d_gene: -
abundance: once
CDR3aa: CSASKGGSSYNEQFF
CDR3nt: TGCAGTGCTAGTAAGGGAGGAAGCTCCTACAATGAGCAGTTCTTC

j_gene: TRBJ2-2
len: 12
v_gene: TRBV24-1
d_gene: -
abundance: -
CDR3aa: CATESDTGELFF
CDR3nt: TGTGCCACAGAGAGTGACACCGGGGAGCTGTTTTTT

j_gene: TRBJ2-3
len: 15
v_gene: TRBV6-6
d_gene: TRBD1
abundance: -
CDR3aa: CASTRTGGSTDTQYF
CDR3nt: TGTGCCAGCACTCGGACAGGGGGCAGCACAGATACGCAGTATTTT

j_gene: TRBJ1-1
len: 15
v_gene: TRBV28
d_gene: -
abundance: once
CDR3aa: CASSFVGGGDTEAFF
CDR3nt: TGTGCCAGCAGTTTCGTAGGTGGAGGGGACACTGAAGCTTTCTTT

j_gene: TRBJ1-6
len: 16
v_gene: TRBV6-6
d_gene: -
abundance: -
CDR3aa: CASRPTDNPYYSPLHF
CDR3nt: TGTGCCAGCAGACCCACAGATAACCCCTATTATTCACCCCTCCACTTT

j_gene: TRBJ2-2
len: 19
v_gene: TRBV19
d_gene: TRBD1
abundance: -
CDR3aa: CASHRTGGQGAGRTGELFF
CDR3nt: TGTGCCAGTCACCGAACCGGCGGACAGGGGGCCGGGCGCACCGGGGAGCTGTTTTTT

j_gene: TRBJ2-1
len: 17
v_gene: TRBV11-2
d_gene: -
abundance: -
CDR3aa: CASSFNSVGLQYNEQFF
CDR3nt: TGTGCCAGCAGCTTTAATTCGGTCGGACTGCAGTACAATGAGCAGTTCTTC

j_gene: TRBJ2-2
len: 16
v_gene: TRBV4-1
d_gene: -
abundance: -
CDR3aa: CASTVGGGRTEGELFF
CDR3nt: TGCGCCAGCACCGTAGGGGGCGGGAGGACCGAAGGGGAGCTGTTTTTT

j_gene: TRBJ2-7
len: 18
v_gene: TRBV7-2
d_gene: TRBD2
abundance: -
CDR3aa: CASSLVFAGLAGGGEQYF
CDR3nt: TGTGCCAGCAGCTTAGTATTCGCCGGGCTAGCGGGGGGTGGTGAGCAGTACTTC

j_gene: TRBJ1-5
len: 17
v_gene: TRBV27
d_gene: -
abundance: few
CDR3aa: CASSPRGFAVQGQPQHF
CDR3nt: TGTGCCAGCAGTCCCCGTGGATTTGCCGTTCAGGGTCAGCCCCAGCATTTT

j_gene: TRBJ2-7
len: 15
v_gene: TRBV18
d_gene: -
abundance: -
CDR3aa: CASSPRDSVTYEQYF
CDR3nt: TGTGCCAGCTCACCTCGGGACTCGGTAACCTACGAGCAGTACTTC

j_gene: TRBJ1-1
len: 14
v_gene: TRBV5-1
d_gene: -
abundance: -
CDR3aa: CASSLRGGNTEAFF
CDR3nt: TGCGCCAGCAGCTTGAGGGGTGGGAACACTGAAGCTTTCTTT

j_gene: TRBJ1-2
len: 13
v_gene: TRBV7-2
d_gene: TRBD1
abundance: -
CDR3aa: CASTATGGSGYTF
CDR3nt: TGTGCCAGCACGGCTACAGGGGGTAGTGGCTACACCTTC

j_gene: TRBJ1-3
len: 15
v_gene: TRBV18
d_gene: -
abundance: -
CDR3aa: CASSPDSNSGNTIYF
CDR3nt: TGTGCCAGCTCACCCGACAGCAACTCTGGAAACACCATATATTTT

j_gene: TRBJ1-1
len: 11
v_gene: TRBV18
d_gene: -
abundance: -
CDR3aa: CASNRGTEAFF
CDR3nt: TGTGCCAGCAACAGAGGGACTGAAGCTTTCTTT

j_gene: TRBJ2-7
len: 16
v_gene: TRBV13
d_gene: TRBD1
abundance: -
CDR3aa: CASSFARDRNSYEQYF
CDR3nt: TGTGCCAGCAGCTTCGCCCGGGACAGAAACTCCTACGAGCAGTACTTC

j_gene: TRBJ2-2
len: 16
v_gene: TRBV11-2
d_gene: TRBD2
abundance: -
CDR3aa: CASSLRLAGNTGELFF
CDR3nt: TGTGCCAGCAGCTTAAGACTAGCGGGAAACACCGGGGAGCTGTTTTTT

j_gene: TRBJ1-2
len: 11
v_gene: TRBV2
d_gene: -
abundance: -
CDR3aa: CASSDVVIYTF
CDR3nt: TGTGCCAGCAGTGACGTAGTAATCTACACCTTC

j_gene: TRBJ2-1
len: 15
v_gene: TRBV5-1
d_gene: -
abundance: -
CDR3aa: CASSLGSGGGNEQFF
CDR3nt: TGCGCCAGCAGCTTGGGGAGCGGAGGCGGCAATGAGCAGTTCTTC

j_gene: TRBJ2-4
len: 15
v_gene: TRBV27
d_gene: TRBD2
abundance: -
CDR3aa: CASSLAGLAKNIQYF
CDR3nt: TGTGCCAGCAGTCTAGCGGGACTAGCCAAAAACATTCAGTACTTC